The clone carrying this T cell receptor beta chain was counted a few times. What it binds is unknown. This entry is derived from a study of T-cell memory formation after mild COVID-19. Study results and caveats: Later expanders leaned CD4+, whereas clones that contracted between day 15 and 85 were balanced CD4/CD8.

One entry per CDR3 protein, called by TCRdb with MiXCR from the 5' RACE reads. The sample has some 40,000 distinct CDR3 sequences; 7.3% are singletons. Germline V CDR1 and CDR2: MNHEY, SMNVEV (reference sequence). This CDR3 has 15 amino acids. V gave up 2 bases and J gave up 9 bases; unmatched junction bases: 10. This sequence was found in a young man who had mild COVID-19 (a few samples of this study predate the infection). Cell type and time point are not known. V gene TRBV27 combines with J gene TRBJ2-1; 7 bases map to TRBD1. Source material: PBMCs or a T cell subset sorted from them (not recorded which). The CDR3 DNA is TGTGCCAGCAGTTTAGAGGGGGCGGGTGCGGGTGAGCAGTTCTTC. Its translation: CASSLEGAGAGEQFF.